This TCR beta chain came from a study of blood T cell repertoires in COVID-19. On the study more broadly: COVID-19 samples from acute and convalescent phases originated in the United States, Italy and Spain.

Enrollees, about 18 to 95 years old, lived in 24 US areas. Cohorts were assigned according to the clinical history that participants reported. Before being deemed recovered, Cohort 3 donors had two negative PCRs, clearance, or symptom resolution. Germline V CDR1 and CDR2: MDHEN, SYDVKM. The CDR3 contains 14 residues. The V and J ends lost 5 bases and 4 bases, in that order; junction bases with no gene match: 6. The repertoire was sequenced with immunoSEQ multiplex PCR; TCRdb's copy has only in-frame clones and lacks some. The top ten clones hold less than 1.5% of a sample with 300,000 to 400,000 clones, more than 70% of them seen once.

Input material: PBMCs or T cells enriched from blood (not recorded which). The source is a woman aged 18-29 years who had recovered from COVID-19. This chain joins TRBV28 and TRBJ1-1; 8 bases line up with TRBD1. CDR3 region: CASSPRTGSTEAFF. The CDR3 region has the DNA TGTGCCAGCAGTCCCCGGACAGGGAGCACTGAAGCTTTCTTT.